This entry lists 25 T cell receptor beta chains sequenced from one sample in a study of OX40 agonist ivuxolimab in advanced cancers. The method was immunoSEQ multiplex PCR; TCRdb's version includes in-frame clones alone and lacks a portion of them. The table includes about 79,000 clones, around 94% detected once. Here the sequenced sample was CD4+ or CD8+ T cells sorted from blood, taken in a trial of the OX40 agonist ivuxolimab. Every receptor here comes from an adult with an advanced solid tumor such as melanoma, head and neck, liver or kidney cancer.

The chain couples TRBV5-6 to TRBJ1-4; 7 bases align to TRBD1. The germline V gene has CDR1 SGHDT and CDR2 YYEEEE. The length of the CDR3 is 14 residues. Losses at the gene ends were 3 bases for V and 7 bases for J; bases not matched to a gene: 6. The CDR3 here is CASSSRGQSEKLFF. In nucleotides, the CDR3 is TGTGCCAGCAGCTCGAGGGGGCAAAGTGAAAAACTGTTTTTT.

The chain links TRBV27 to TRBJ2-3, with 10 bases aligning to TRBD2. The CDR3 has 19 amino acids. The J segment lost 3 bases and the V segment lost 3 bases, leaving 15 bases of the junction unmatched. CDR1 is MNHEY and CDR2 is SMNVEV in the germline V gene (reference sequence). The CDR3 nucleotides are TGTGCCAGCAGTTTGTTGTCGGCTAGCGGGAGATTCAGGACAGATACGCAGTATTTT. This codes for CASSLLSASGRFRTDTQYF.

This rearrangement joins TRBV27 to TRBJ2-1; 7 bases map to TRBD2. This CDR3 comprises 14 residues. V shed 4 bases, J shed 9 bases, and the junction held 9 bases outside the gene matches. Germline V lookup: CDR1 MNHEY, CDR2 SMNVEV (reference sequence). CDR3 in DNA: TGTGCCAGCAGTTCCCGGGGGGTGGACATTGAGCAGTTCTTC. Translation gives CASSSRGVDIEQFF.

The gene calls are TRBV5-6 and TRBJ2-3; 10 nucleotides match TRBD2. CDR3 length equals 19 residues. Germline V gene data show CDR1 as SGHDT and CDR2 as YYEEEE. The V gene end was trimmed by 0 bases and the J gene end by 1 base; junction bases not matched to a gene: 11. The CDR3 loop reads CASSLASSGGTPRTDTQYF. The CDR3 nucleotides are TGTGCCAGCAGCTTGGCCTCTAGCGGGGGAACCCCACGCACAGATACGCAGTATTTT.

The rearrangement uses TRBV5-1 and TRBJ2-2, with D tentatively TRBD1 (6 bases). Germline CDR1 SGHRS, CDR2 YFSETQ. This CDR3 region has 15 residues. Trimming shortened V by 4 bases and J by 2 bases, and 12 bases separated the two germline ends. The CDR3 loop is CASSLRGPNTGELFF. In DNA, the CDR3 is TGCGCCAGCAGCCTCAGGGGACCCAACACCGGGGAGCTGTTTTTT. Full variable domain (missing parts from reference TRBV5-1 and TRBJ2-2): KAGVTQTPRYLIKTRGQQVTLSCSPISGHRSVSWYQQTPGQGLQFLFEYFSETQRNKGNFPGRFSGRQFSNSRSEMNVSTLELGDSALYLCASSLRGPNTGELFFGEGSRLTVL.

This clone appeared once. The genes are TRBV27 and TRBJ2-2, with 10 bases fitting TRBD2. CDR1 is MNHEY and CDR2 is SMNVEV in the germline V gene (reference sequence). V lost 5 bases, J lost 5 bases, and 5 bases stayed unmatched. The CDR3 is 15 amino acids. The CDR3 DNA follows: TGTGCCAGCAGTCCGTTGACTAGCGGGACCGGGGAGCTGTTTTTT. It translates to CASSPLTSGTGELFF.

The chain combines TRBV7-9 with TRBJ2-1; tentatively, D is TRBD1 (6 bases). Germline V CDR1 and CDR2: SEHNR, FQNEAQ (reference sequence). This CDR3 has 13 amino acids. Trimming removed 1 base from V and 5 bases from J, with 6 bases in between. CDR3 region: CASSLGQDNEQFF. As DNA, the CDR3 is TGTGCCAGCAGCTTAGGACAGGACAATGAGCAGTTCTTC.

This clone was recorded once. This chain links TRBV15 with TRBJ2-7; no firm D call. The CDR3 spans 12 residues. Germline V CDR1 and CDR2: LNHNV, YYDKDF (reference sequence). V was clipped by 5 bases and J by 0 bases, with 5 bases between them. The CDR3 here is CATSVNSYEQYF. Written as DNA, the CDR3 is TGTGCCACCAGCGTTAACTCCTACGAGCAGTACTTC.

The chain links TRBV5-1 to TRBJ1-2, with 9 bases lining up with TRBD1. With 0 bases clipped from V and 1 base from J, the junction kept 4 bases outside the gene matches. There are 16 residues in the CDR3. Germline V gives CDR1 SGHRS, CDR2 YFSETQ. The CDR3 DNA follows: TGCGCCAGCAGCTTGGGGACAGGGGCTATTAACTATGGCTACACCTTC. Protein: CASSLGTGAINYGYTF.

CDR3 nucleotide sequence: TGCGCCAGCAGCCAAGAAAGCGGGAGGGAAGCAGATACGCAGTATTTT. This sequence encodes CASSQESGREADTQYF. The chain uses TRBV4-1 and TRBJ2-3; 10 positions agree with TRBD2. Trimming removed 0 bases from V and 4 bases from J; junction bases left unmatched: 4. CDR3 size: 16 residues. From germline, CDR1 is MGHRA and CDR2 YSYEKL.

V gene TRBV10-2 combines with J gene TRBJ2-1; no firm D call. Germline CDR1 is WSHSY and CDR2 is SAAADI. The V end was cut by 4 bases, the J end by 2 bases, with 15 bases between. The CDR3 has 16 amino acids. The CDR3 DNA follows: TGCGCCAGCAGTGTGGGAAGGCGGAGCCCCTACAATGAGCAGTTCTTC. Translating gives CASSVGRRSPYNEQFF.

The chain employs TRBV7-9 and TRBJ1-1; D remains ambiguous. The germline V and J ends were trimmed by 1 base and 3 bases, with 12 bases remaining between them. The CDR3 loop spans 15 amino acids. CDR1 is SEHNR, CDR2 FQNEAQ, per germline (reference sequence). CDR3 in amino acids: CASSLVAGWDTEAFF. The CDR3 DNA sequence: TGTGCCAGCAGCTTAGTGGCGGGATGGGACACTGAAGCTTTCTTT.

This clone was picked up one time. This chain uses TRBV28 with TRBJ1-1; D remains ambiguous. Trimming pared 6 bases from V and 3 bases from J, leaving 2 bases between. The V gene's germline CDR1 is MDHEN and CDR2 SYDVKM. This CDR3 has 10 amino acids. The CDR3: CASRDTEAFF. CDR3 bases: TGTGCCAGCAGAGACACTGAAGCTTTCTTT. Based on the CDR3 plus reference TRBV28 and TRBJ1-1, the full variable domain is DVKVTQSSRYLVKRTGEKVFLECVQDMDHENMFWYRQDPGLGLRLIYFSYDVKMKEKGDIPEGYSVSREKKERFSLILESASTNQTSMYLCASRDTEAFFGQGTRLTVV.

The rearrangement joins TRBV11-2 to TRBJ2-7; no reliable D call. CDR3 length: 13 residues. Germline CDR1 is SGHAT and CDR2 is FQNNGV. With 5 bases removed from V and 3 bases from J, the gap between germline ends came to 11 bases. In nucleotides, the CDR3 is TGTGCCAGCAGCCCCCCTAACCTCTACGAGCAGTACTTC. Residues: CASSPPNLYEQYF.

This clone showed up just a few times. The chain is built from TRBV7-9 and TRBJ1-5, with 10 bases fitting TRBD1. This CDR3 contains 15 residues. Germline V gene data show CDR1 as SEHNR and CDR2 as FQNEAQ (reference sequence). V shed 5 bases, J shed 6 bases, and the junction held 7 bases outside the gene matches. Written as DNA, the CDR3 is TGTGCCAGCAGCGATGGGACAGGGGAGGTTCAGCCCCAGCATTTT. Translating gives CASSDGTGEVQPQHF.

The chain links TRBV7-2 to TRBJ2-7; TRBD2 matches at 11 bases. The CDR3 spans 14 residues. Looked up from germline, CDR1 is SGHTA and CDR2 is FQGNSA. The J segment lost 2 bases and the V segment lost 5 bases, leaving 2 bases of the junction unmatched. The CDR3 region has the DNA TGTGCCAGCAGCCAGGGACTAGCGGCCTACGAGCAGTACTTC. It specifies CASSQGLAAYEQYF. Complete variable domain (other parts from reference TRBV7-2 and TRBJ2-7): GAGVSQSPSNKVTEKGKDVELRCDPISGHTALYWYRQSLGQGLEFLIYFQGNSAPDKSGLPSDRFSAERTGGSVSTLTIQRTQQEDSAVYLCASSQGLAAYEQYFGPGTRLTVT.

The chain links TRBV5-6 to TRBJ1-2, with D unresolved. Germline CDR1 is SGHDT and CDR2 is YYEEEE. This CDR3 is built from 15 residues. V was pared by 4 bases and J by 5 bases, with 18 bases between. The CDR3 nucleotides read TGTGCCAGCAGCAATTCACCCAAAGGTTTTTATGGCTACACCTTC. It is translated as CASSNSPKGFYGYTF. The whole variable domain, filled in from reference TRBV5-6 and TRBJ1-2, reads DAGVTQSPTHLIKTRGQQVTLRCSPKSGHDTVSWYQQALGQGPQFIFQYYEEEERQRGNFPDRFSGHQFPNYSSELNVNALLLGDSALYLCASSNSPKGFYGYTFGSGTRLTVV.

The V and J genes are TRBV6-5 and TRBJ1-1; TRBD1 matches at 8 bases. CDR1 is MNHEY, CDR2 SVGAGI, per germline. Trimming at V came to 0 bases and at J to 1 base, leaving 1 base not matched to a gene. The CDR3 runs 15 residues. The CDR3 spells CASSYSGTGNTEAFF. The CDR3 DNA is TGTGCCAGCAGTTACTCGGGGACAGGGAACACTGAAGCTTTCTTT.

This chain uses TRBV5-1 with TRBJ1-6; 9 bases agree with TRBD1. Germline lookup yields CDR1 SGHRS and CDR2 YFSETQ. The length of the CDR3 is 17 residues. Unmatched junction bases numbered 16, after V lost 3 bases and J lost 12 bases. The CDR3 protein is CASSSGQGSTWGGPLHF. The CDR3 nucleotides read TGCGCCAGCAGCTCGGGACAGGGCTCGACCTGGGGAGGACCCCTCCACTTT. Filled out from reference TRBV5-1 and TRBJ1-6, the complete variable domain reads KAGVTQTPRYLIKTRGQQVTLSCSPISGHRSVSWYQQTPGQGLQFLFEYFSETQRNKGNFPGRFSGRQFSNSRSEMNVSTLELGDSALYLCASSSGQGSTWGGPLHFGNGTRLTVT.

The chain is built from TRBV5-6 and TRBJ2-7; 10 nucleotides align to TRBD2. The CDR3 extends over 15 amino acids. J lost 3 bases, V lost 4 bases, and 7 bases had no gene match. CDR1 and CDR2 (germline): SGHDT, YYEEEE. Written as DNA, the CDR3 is TGTGCCAGCAGCACCCCGGGACTAGCGATCTACGAGCAGTACTTC. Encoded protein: CASSTPGLAIYEQYF.

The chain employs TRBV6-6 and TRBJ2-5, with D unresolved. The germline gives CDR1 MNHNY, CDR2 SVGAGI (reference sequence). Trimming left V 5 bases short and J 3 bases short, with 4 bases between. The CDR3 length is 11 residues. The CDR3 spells CASSAEETQYF. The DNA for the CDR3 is TGTGCCAGCAGTGCGGAAGAGACCCAGTACTTC.

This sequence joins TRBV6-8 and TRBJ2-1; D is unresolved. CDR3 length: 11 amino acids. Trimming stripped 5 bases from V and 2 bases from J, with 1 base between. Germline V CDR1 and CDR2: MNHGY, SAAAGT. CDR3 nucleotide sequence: TGTGCCAGCAGTACCTACAATGAGCAGTTCTTC. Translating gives CASSTYNEQFF.

Here the CDR3 reads CSVTDIYGYTF. CDR3 nucleotide sequence: TGCAGCGTTACAGATATTTATGGCTACACCTTC. The chain couples TRBV29-1 to TRBJ1-2; no reliable D call. Trimming stripped 5 bases from V and 5 bases from J, with 9 bases between. Germline V CDR1 and CDR2: SQVTM, ANQGSEA. This CDR3 region has 11 residues.

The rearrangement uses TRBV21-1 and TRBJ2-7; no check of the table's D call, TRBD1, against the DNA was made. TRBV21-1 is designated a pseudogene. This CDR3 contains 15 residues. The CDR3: CASSKVVRASYEQYF. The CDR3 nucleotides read TGTGCCAGCAGCAAAGTGGTCAGGGCTTCCTACGAGCAGTACTTC.

The CDR3 coding sequence is TGTGCCAGCAGTCCGGGACAGGGAAACAATGAGCAGTTCTTC. Translated, it gives CASSPGQGNNEQFF. The chain employs TRBV6-5 and TRBJ2-1; 9 bases are a match to TRBD1. This CDR3 contains 14 residues. The germline V gene has CDR1 MNHEY and CDR2 SVGAGI. V shed 5 bases, J shed 5 bases, and the junction held 4 bases outside the gene matches.